A selection of T cell receptor beta chains follows, all from one sample in a study of T cells in Graves' hyperthyroidism and ophthalmopathy. MiXCR, run by TCRdb on the multiplex PCR reads, gives a single entry per CDR3 protein. This sample has about 350,000 distinct CDR3 sequences; approximately 13% occur once, and the top ten carry around 25%. Sequences were obtained from blood. The source is a woman aged 25 to 45 with Graves' hyperthyroidism. Both conserved end residues are part of each CDR3. D genes are given only for firm matches. Rows give clone size only sometimes, using once, few, many, or a class for an expanded clone.

d_call | clone_size | j_call | v_call | cdr3_nt | cdr3_aa
TRBD2 | . | TRBJ2-7 | TRBV20-1 | TGCAGTGGAACCAGACTAGCGGGAGGGCCTAAAGAGCAGTACTTC | CSGTRLAGGPKEQYF
TRBD1 | . | TRBJ1-5 | TRBV4-1 | TGCGCCAGCAGGCGGACAGGAATTAGCAATCAGCCCCAGCATTTT | CASRRTGISNQPQHF
. | . | TRBJ1-2 | TRBV6-2/TRBV6-3 | TGTCCCGACGCACCCACAAGGACGGACGCATATGGCTACACCTTC | CPDAPTRTDAYGYTF
TRBD2 | few | TRBJ2-1 | TRBV20-1 | TGCAGTGCTCCTCTAGCGGGAGTTTACAATGAGCAGTTCTTC | CSAPLAGVYNEQFF
. | . | TRBJ2-3 | TRBV29-1 | TGCAGCGTTCTTACCTTGGATAACACAGATACGCAGTATTTT | CSVLTLDNTDTQYF
TRBD2 | few | TRBJ2-5 | TRBV12-3/TRBV12-4 | TGTGCCAGCAGTTACCAGCGGGAGAGGGTTGAGACCCAGTACTTC | CASSYQRERVETQYF
. | . | TRBJ1-6 | TRBV5-5 | TGTGCCAGCAGCCAGCAGGATAATTCACCCCTCCACTTT | CASSQQDNSPLHF
. | many | TRBJ2-1 | TRBV2 | TGTGCCAGTGGCGGGGCAGGCTCACCCCAACTCAGCTCCTACAATGAGCAGTTCTTC | CASGGAGSPQLSSYNEQFF
TRBD1 | few | TRBJ2-5 | TRBV28 | TGTGCCATCAACTCTGTGGACAGGCCCGAGATACTGTACTTC | CAINSVDRPEILYF
. | many | TRBJ2-4 | TRBV7-8 | TGTGCCAGCAGCTTAGTCGCGGCAGACCAAATTCAGTACTTC | CASSLVAADQIQYF
TRBD2 | few | TRBJ2-2 | TRBV11-2 | TGTGCCAGCAGCTTAGGTCTAGCGGGGATGAACACCGGGGAGCTGTTTTTT | CASSLGLAGMNTGELFF
. | many | TRBJ2-1 | TRBV11-2 | TGTGCCAGCAGCTTAGCAGGATACAATGAGCAGTTCTTC | CASSLAGYNEQFF
. | few | TRBJ2-7 | TRBV12-5 | TGTGCTAGTGGTTTGGGTGGCTACGAGCAGTACTTC | CASGLGGYEQYF
. | . | TRBJ2-2 | TRBV11-2 | TGTGCCAGCAGCCAAGTTACTAGCAACAGAAGGGATCTGTTTTTT | CASSQVTSNRRDLFF
TRBD2 | . | TRBJ2-1 | TRBV29-1 | TGCAGCGTCGGGAGGGCCAATGAGCAGTTCTTC | CSVGRANEQFF
. | few | TRBJ2-1 | TRBV11-1 | TGTGCCAGCAGCCAAGATGCCGTAGCAGCCAGCTCCTACAATGAGCAGTTCTTC | CASSQDAVAASSYNEQFF
TRBD2 | many | TRBJ2-5 | TRBV7-2 | TGTGCCAGCAGCTTAAACGGGGAGGGGAGGGAGACCCAGTACTTC | CASSLNGEGRETQYF
. | . | TRBJ1-5 | TRBV6-1 | TGTGCCGGCGCGGGTCAATGGCCCCAGCATTTT | CAGAGQWPQHF
. | many | TRBJ2-1 | TRBV7-8 | TGTGCCAGCAGCTTAATTGGGGCGGGAAATGAGCAGTTCTTC | CASSLIGAGNEQFF
. | few | TRBJ2-4 | TRBV28 | TGTGCCAGCAGTACCGCGGAATCTACTATAGCCAAAAACATTCAGTACTTC | CASSTAESTIAKNIQYF
TRBD2 | many | TRBJ2-1 | TRBV20-1 | TGCAGTGCCAACGAACTAGCGGGAGAGGGCAATGAGCAGTTCTTC | CSANELAGEGNEQFF
TRBD2 | many | TRBJ2-2 | TRBV27 | TGTGCCAGCAGTGCTAGCGGGTGGAACACCGGGGAGCTGTTTTTT | CASSASGWNTGELFF
. | few | TRBJ1-1 | TRBV30 | TGTGCCTACTGCCCGGGGGAGAACACTGAAGCTTTCTTT | CAYCPGENTEAFF
. | many | TRBJ2-6 | TRBV12-3/TRBV12-4 | TGTGCCAGCAGTCCTAGGACGGGCTCTGGGGCCAACGTCCTGACTTTC | CASSPRTGSGANVLTF
TRBD2 | many | TRBJ2-3 | TRBV28 | TGTGCCAGCAGCCTTCTAGCGGGAGGACGAGATACGCAGTATTTT | CASSLLAGGRDTQYF
TRBD2 | many | TRBJ2-7 | TRBV7-8 | TGTGCCAGCAGCTTAGCGGGGCTAGCGGGCTCCTACGAGCAGTACTTC | CASSLAGLAGSYEQYF
. | many | TRBJ2-5 | TRBV30 | TGTGCCTGGAGTGCCAGCGCCACGTTACAAGAGACCCAGTACTTC | CAWSASATLQETQYF
. | few | TRBJ2-3 | TRBV5-1 | TGCGCCAGCAAGGAGGGATGGACAGATACGCAGTATTTT | CASKEGWTDTQYF
TRBD1 | . | TRBJ2-1 | TRBV5-5 | TGTGCCAGCAGCTTGGAAACAGGGGCGTACAATGAGCAGTTCTTC | CASSLETGAYNEQFF
. | . | TRBJ2-7 | TRBV20-1 | TGCAGTGCTAGGGACCCAACAAGCTCCTACGAGCAGTACTTC | CSARDPTSSYEQYF
. | . | TRBJ1-6 | TRBV10-3 | TGTGCCATCAGTCCGAGAACGGGGAATTCACCCCTCCACTTT | CAISPRTGNSPLHF
. | few | TRBJ2-5 | TRBV11-1 | TGTGCCAGCAGCTTTGATCAGGGGAGACAAGAGACCCAGTACTTC | CASSFDQGRQETQYF
. | few | TRBJ1-2 | TRBV20-1 | TGCAGTGCTACGACGCCTAGGACGGCGGGCTATGGCTACACCTTC | CSATTPRTAGYGYTF
. | many | TRBJ1-4 | TRBV12-3/TRBV12-4 | TGTGCCAGCAGTTTAGCGGGGCCGCTATTAAATGAAAAACTGTTTTTT | CASSLAGPLLNEKLFF
. | few | TRBJ2-1 | TRBV12-3/TRBV12-4 | TGTGCCAGCAGTTTCGTGACCGAGCAGTTCTTC | CASSFVTEQFF
. | . | TRBJ1-2 | TRBV20-1 | TGCAGTGCTAGCCCGGATAGTTTTGGCTATGGCTACACCTTC | CSASPDSFGYGYTF
TRBD1 | many | TRBJ1-1 | TRBV6-2/TRBV6-3 | TGTGCCAGCAGTTACCCGACTGACAGGGCCCTCGTGAACACTGAAGCTTTCTTT | CASSYPTDRALVNTEAFF
. | many | TRBJ1-1 | TRBV28 | TGTGCCAGCAGTCCTTACCCAGCCGGGCCGGGGTCGGTATTCTTT | CASSPYPAGPGSVFF